These T cell receptor beta chains were read from a single sample in a study of blood T cell repertoires in COVID-19. TCRdb keeps only in-frame clones here, not all; method: immunoSEQ multiplex PCR. The table lists about 180,000 clones, roughly nine tenths of them singletons. The sample taken for sequencing was peripheral blood. These TCRs come from a woman aged 30 to 39 with active or convalescent COVID-19. Both conserved end residues are part of each CDR3. Fields, in order: J gene, V gene, CDR3 protein.

>TRBJ2-1|TRBV11-2
CASSLGPLEQFF
>TRBJ2-7|TRBV4-2
CASSQDTSGSYEQYF
>TRBJ1-1|TRBV11-3
CASSLSPGSLNTEAFF
>TRBJ1-4|TRBV10-2
CASSTNPGTGFHTNEKLFF
>TRBJ2-7|TRBV6-5
CASSRPGTGSYEQYF
>TRBJ1-4|TRBV6-4
CASSVEVGEKLFF
>TRBJ1-1|TRBV5-1
CASSLELMNTEAFF
>TRBJ2-5|TRBV18
CASSPMPSGVETQYF
>TRBJ1-1|TRBV10-3
CAIRGDGQVDTEAFF
>TRBJ2-2|TRBV2
CASSGGQGVFGELFF
>TRBJ2-7|TRBV28
CASSFSRTGVYEQYF
>TRBJ2-5|TRBV9
CASSPNGGSQETQYF
>TRBJ1-1|TRBV11-2
CASSLGQGSSEAFF
>TRBJ1-2|TRBV5-4
CASSYPGQPPTTYGYTF
>TRBJ1-2|TRBV15
CATSRDSRGDYGYTF
>TRBJ1-2|TRBV6-5
CASSYQGAGGYTF
>TRBJ1-2|TRBV28
CASTLRGYGYTF
>TRBJ1-2|TRBV18
CASSPQSGHPNYGYTF
>TRBJ2-7|TRBV4-1
CASSQSGQGASEQYF
>TRBJ2-7|TRBV11-2
CASSFERGTYEQYF
>TRBJ1-5|TRBV6-1
CASSEDEGSNQPQHF
>TRBJ1-2|TRBV28
CASSLQGLFGYTF
>TRBJ1-5|TRBV19
CASGPGGRGNQPQHF
>TRBJ2-7|TRBV9
CASSVGGAQNYEQYF
>TRBJ2-3|TRBV28
CASRSPGQATDTQYF
>TRBJ1-6|TRBV27
CASSLAGVNSPLHF
>TRBJ1-3|TRBV7-2
CASSLLGGTGGNTIYF
>TRBJ1-2|TRBV19
CASSMIDYGYTF
>TRBJ1-2|TRBV7-8
CASSLEAGLTPYGYTF
>TRBJ2-5|TRBV27
CASSSTGGWETQYF
>TRBJ1-1|TRBV3-1/TRBV3-2
CASSRTGATEAFF
>TRBJ2-1|TRBV19
CASKMGRFSYNEQFF